This T cell receptor (beta chain) comes out of a study of cytomegalovirus exposure and HLA in healthy donors. Study-wide findings and caveats: In a later analysis, TCR beta V- and J-gene trimming was associated with a missense DCLRE1C variant. Analysis performed later showed TCR beta chains linked to HLA being more clonally expanded than equally common others.

This PCR relied on a set of 60 Vbeta primers and 13 Jbeta primers. The method was immunoSEQ multiplex PCR; TCRdb's version includes in-frame clones alone and lacks a portion of them. This table holds 150,000 or so clones, around 79% found once. The CDR3 length is 16 residues. Germline assignment: CDR1 SGHTA and CDR2 FQGNSA. V lost 3 bases and J lost 10; bases outside the gene matches: 7. Healthy bone marrow donors supplied every sample. As regards this clone: Its antigen is not known.

The gene calls are TRBV7-2 and TRBJ2-1; 15 bases match TRBD2. Material for sequencing was PBMCs. This receptor was identified in a man aged 30-40 years in good health and CMV-seropositive. CDR3 bases: TGTGCCAGCAGCTTCGCCGGACTAGCGGGAGGGCTGGAGCAGTTCTTC. The encoded protein is CASSFAGLAGGLEQFF.